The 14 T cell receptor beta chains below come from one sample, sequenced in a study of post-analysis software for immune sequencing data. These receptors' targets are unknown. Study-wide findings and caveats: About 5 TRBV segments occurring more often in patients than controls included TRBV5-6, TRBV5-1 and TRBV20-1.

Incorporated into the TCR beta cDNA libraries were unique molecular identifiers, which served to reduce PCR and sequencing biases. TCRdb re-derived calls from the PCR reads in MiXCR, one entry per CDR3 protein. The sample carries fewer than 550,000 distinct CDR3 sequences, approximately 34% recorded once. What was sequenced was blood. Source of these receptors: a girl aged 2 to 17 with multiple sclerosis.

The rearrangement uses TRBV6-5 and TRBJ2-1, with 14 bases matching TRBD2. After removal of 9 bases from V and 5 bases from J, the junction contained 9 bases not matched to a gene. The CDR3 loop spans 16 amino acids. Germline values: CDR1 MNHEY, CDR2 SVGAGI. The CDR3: CASRLAGGAKHNEQFF. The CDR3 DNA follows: TGTGCCAGTAGACTAGCGGGGGGGGCGAAACACAATGAGCAGTTCTTC.

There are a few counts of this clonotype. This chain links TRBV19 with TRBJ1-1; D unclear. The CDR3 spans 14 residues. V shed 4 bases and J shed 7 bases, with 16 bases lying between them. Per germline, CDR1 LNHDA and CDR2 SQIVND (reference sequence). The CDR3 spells CASSKFGRKDEAFF. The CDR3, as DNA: TGTGCCAGTAGTAAGTTCGGCAGAAAAGATGAAGCTTTCTTT.

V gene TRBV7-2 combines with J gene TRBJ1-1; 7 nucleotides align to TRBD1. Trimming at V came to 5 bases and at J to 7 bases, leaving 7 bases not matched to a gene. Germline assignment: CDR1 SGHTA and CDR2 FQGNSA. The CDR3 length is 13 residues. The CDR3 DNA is TGTGCCAGCAGCCCAGGGGGTTCGAATGAAGCTTTCTTT. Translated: CASSPGGSNEAFF.

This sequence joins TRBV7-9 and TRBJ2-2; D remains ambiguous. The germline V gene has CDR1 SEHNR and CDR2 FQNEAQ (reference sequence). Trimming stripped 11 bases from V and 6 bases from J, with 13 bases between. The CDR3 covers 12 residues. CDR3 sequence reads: CASEWLAGELFF. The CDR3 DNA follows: TGTGCCTCCGAATGGCTTGCCGGGGAGCTGTTTTTT. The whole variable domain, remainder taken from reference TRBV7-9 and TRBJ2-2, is DTGVSQNPRHKITKRGQNVTFRCDPISEHNRLYWYRQTLGQGPEFLTYFQNEAQLEKSRLLSDRFSAERPKGSFSTLEIQRTEQGDSAMYLCASEWLAGELFFGEGSRLTVL.

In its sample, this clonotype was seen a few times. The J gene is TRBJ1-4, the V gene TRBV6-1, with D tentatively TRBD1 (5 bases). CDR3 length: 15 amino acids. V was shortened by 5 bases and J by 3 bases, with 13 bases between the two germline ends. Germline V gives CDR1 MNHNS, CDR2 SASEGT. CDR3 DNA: TGTGCCAGCAGTTTTAAGGACAAACCTAATGAAAAACTGTTTTTT. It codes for CASSFKDKPNEKLFF.

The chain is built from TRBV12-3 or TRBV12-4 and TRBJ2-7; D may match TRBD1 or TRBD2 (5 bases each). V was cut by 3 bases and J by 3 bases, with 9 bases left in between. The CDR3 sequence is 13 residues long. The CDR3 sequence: CASSLGEFYEQYF. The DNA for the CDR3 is TGTGCCAGCAGTTTGGGGGAATTCTACGAGCAGTACTTC.

The CDR3 nucleotides read TGTGCCAGTAGTAGAACCCATGAGCAGTTCTTC. Its protein is CASSRTHEQFF. The chain combines TRBV19 with TRBJ2-1; D is uncertain. Trimming cost V 4 bases and J 8 bases, with 6 bases left between them. The V gene's germline CDR1 is LNHDA and CDR2 SQIVND (reference sequence). The CDR3 contains 11 residues.

Here the CDR3 DNA reads TGTGCCAGCAGCGGGGAGAGGGCAGGGAATGGCTACACCTTC. This gives the protein CASSGERAGNGYTF. This chain links TRBV7-3 with TRBJ1-2; D possibly corresponds to TRBD1 (5 bases). The CDR3 runs 14 residues. V was cut by 5 bases and J by 6 bases, with 16 bases left in between. Germline loops: CDR1 SGHTA, CDR2 FQGTGA.

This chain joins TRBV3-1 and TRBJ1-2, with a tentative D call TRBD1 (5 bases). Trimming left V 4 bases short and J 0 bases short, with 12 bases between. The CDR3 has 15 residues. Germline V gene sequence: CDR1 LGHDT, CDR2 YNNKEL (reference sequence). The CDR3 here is CASSRGTVANYGYTF. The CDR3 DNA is TGTGCCAGCAGCCGCGGGACTGTAGCTAACTATGGCTACACCTTC.

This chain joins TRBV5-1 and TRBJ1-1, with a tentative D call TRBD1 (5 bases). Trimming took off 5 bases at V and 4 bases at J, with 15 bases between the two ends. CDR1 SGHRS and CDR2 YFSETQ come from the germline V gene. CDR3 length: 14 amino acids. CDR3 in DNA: TGCGCCAGCAGTTCTTCCGTGGGGGTCACTGAAGCTTTCTTT. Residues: CASSSSVGVTEAFF.

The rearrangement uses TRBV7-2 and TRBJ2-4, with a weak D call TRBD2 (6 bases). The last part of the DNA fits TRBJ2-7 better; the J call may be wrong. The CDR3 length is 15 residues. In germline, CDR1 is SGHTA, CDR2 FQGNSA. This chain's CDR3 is CASRSEAGTTYEQYF. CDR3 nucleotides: TGTGCCAGCAGAAGCGAAGCGGGTACGACCTACGAGCAGTACTTC.

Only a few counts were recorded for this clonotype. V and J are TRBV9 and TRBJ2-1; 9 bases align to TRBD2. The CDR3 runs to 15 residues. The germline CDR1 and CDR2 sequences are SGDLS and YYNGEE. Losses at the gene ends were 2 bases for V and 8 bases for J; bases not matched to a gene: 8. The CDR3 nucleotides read TGTGCCAGCAGCGTTAGCGGGGGCCCCTTCGATGAGCAGTTCTTC. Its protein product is CASSVSGGPFDEQFF.

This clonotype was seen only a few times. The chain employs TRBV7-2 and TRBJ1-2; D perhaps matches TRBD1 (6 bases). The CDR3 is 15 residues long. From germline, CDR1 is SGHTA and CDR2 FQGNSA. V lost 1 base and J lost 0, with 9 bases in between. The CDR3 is CASSLDRTANYGYTF. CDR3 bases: TGTGCCAGCAGCTTAGATAGGACAGCTAACTATGGCTACACCTTC. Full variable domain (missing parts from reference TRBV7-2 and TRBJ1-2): GAGVSQSPSNKVTEKGKDVELRCDPISGHTALYWYRQSLGQGLEFLIYFQGNSAPDKSGLPSDRFSAERTGGSVSTLTIQRTQQEDSAVYLCASSLDRTANYGYTFGSGTRLTVV.

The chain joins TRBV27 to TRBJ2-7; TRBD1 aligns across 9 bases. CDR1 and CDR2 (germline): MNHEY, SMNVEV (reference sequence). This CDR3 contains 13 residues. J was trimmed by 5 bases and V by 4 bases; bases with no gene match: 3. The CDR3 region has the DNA TGTGCCAGCAGTTACGGGACAGGGAACGAGCAGTACTTC. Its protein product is CASSYGTGNEQYF.